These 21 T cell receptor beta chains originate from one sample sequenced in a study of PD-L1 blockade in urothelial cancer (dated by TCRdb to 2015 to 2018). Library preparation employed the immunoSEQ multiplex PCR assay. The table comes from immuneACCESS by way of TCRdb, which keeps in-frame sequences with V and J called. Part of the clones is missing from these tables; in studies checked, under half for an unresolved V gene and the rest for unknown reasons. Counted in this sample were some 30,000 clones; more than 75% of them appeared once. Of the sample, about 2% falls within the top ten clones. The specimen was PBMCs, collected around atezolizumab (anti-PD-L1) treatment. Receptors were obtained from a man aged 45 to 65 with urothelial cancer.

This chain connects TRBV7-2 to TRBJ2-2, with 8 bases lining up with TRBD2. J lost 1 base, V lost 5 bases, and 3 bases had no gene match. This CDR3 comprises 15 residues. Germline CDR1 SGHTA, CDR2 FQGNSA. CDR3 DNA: TGTGCCAGCAGCCCGGGGGGGGTGAACACCGGGGAGCTGTTTTTT. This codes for CASSPGGVNTGELFF.

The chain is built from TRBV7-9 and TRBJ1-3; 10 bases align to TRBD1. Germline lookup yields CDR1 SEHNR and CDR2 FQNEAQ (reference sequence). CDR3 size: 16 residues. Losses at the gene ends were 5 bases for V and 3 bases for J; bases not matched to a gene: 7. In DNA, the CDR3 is TGTGCCAGCAGCACTAGACAGGGGGCGATTGGAAACACCATATATTTT. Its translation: CASSTRQGAIGNTIYF. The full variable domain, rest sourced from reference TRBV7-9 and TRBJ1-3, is DTGVSQNPRHKITKRGQNVTFRCDPISEHNRLYWYRQTLGQGPEFLTYFQNEAQLEKSRLLSDRFSAERPKGSFSTLEIQRTEQGDSAMYLCASSTRQGAIGNTIYFGEGSWLTVV.

CDR3 amino acids: CASSLFQLAGGSAQFF. CDR3 DNA sequence: TGCGCCAGCAGCTTGTTCCAACTAGCGGGAGGCTCCGCGCAGTTCTTC. The chain joins TRBV5-1 to TRBJ2-1; 12 nucleotides match TRBD2. CDR1 SGHRS and CDR2 YFSETQ come from the germline V gene. Trimming took 1 base from V and 12 from J; bases not matched to a gene: 11. This CDR3 spans 16 amino acids.

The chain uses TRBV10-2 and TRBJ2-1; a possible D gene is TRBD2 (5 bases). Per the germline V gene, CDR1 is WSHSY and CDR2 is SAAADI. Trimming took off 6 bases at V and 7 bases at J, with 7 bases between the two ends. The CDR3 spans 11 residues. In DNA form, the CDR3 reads TGCGCCAGCAGGGACTGGAATGAGCAGTTCTTC. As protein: CASRDWNEQFF.

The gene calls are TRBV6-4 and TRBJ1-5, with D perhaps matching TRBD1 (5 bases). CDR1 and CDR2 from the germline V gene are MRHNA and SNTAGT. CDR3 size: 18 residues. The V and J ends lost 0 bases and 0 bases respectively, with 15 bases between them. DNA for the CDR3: TGTGCCAGCAGTGACTCGATCCCGCCGACAGATAGCAATCAGCCCCAGCATTTT. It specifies CASSDSIPPTDSNQPQHF.

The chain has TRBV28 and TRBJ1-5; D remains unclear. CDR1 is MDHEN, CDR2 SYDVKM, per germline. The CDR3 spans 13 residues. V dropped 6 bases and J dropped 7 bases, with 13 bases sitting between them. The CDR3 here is CASRAGMDQPQHF. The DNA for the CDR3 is TGTGCCAGCAGAGCCGGGATGGACCAGCCCCAGCATTTT.

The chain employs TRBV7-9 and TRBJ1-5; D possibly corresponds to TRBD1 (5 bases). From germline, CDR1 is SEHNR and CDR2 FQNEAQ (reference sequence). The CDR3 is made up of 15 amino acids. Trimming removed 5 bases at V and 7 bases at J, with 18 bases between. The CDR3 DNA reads TGTGCCAGCAGCCCCTTGGGGCAGATGGGACAGCCCCAGCATTTT. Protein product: CASSPLGQMGQPQHF.

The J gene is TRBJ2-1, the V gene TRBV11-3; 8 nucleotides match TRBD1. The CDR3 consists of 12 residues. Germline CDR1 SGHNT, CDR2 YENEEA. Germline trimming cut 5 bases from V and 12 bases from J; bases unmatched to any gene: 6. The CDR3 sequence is CASSLTGDGQFF. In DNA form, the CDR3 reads TGTGCCAGCAGCCTGACAGGGGACGGGCAGTTCTTC.

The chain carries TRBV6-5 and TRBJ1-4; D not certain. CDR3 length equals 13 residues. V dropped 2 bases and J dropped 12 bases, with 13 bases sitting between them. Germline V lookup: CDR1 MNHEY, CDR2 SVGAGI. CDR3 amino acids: CASSYLDQIELFF. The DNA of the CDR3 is TGTGCCAGCAGTTACCTAGACCAAATCGAACTGTTTTTT.

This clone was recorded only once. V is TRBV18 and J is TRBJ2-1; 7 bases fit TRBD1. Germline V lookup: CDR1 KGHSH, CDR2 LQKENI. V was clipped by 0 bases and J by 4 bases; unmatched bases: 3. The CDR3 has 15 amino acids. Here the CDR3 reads CASSPPGQQYNEQFF. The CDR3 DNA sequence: TGTGCCAGCTCACCACCGGGACAGCAATACAATGAGCAGTTCTTC.

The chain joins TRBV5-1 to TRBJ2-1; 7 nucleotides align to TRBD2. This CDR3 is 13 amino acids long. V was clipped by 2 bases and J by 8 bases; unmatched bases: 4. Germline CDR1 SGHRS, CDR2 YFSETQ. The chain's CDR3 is CASSLWGGDEQFF. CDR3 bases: TGCGCCAGCAGCTTATGGGGGGGGGATGAGCAGTTCTTC.

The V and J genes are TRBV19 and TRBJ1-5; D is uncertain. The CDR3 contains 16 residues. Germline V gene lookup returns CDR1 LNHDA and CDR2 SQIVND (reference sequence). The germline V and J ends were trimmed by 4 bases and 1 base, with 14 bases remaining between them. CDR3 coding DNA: TGTGCCAGTAGTACCCTTATCGCGCAAAGCAATCAGCCCCAGCATTTT. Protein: CASSTLIAQSNQPQHF.

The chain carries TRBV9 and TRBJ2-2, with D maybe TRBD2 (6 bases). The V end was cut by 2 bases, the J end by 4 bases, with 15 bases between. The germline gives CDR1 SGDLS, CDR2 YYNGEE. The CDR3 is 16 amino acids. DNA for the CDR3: TGTGCCAGCAGCGTTGCCGGCGGGGCGCGCACCGGGGAGCTGTTTTTT. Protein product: CASSVAGGARTGELFF.

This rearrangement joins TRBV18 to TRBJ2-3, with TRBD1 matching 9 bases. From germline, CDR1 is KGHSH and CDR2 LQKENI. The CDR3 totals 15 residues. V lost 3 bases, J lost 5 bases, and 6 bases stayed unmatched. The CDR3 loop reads CASSPGQGILDTQYF. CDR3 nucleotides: TGTGCCAGCTCACCGGGACAGGGTATTTTAGATACGCAGTATTTT.

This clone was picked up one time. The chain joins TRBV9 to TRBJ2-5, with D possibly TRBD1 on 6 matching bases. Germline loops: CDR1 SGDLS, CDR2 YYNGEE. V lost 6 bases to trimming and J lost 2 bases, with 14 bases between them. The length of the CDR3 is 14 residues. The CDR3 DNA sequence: TGTGCCAGCAACCTAGGACAGAAACAAGAGACCCAGTACTTC. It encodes CASNLGQKQETQYF.

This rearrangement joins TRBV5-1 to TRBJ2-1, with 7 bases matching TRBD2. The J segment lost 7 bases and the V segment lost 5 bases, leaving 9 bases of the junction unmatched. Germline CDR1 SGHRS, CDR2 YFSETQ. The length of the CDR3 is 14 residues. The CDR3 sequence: CASRDGRAWNEQFF. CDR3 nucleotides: TGCGCCAGCAGGGATGGGAGGGCCTGGAATGAGCAGTTCTTC.

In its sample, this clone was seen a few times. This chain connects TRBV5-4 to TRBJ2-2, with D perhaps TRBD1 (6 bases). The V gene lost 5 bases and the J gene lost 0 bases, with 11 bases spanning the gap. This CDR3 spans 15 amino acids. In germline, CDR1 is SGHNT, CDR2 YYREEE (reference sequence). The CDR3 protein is CASRRDIPNTGELFF. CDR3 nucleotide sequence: TGTGCCAGCAGACGGGACATCCCGAACACCGGGGAGCTGTTTTTT.

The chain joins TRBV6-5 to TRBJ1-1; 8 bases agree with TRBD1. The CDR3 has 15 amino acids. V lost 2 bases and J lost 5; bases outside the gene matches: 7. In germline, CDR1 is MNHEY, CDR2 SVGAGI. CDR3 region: CASSYQTGVPTEAFF. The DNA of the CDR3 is TGTGCCAGCAGTTACCAGACAGGGGTCCCTACTGAAGCTTTCTTT.

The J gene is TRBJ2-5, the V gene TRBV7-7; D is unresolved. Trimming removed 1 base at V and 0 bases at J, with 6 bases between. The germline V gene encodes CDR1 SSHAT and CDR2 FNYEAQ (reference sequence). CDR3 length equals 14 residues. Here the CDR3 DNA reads TGTGCCAGCAGCTTAGGGGCTCACCAAGAGACCCAGTACTTC. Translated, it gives CASSLGAHQETQYF. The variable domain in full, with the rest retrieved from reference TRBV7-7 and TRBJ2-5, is GAGVSQSPRYKVTKRGQDVTLRCDPISSHATLYWYQQALGQGPEFLTYFNYEAQPDKSGLPSDRFSAERPEGSISTLTIQRTEQRDSAMYRCASSLGAHQETQYFGPGTRLLVL.

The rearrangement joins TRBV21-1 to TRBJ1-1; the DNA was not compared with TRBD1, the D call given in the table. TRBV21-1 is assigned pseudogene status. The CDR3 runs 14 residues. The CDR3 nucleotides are TGTGCCAGCCGGGACAGGGGGTGTCACACTGAAGCTTTCTTT. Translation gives CASRDRGCHTEAFF.

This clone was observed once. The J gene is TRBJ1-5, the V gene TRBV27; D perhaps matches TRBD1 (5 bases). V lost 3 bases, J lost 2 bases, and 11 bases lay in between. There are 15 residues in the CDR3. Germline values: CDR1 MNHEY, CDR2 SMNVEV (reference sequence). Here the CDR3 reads CASSLGLSRNQPQHF. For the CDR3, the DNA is TGTGCCAGCAGTTTGGGGCTCAGTCGCAATCAGCCCCAGCATTTT.